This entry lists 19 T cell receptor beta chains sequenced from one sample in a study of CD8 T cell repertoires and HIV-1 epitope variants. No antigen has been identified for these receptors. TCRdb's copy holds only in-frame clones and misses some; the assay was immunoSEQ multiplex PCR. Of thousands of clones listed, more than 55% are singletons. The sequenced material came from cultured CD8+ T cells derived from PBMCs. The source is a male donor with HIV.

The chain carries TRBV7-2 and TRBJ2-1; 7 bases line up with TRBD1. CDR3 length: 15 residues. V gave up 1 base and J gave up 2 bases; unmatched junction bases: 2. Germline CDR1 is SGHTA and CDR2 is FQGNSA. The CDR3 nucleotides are TGTGCCAGCAGCTTAGTAGGGGGCGCCTACAATGAGCAGTTCTTC. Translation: CASSLVGGAYNEQFF. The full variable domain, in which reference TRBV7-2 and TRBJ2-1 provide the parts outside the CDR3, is GAGVSQSPSNKVTEKGKDVELRCDPISGHTALYWYRQSLGQGLEFLIYFQGNSAPDKSGLPSDRFSAERTGGSVSTLTIQRTQQEDSAVYLCASSLVGGAYNEQFFGPGTRLTVL.

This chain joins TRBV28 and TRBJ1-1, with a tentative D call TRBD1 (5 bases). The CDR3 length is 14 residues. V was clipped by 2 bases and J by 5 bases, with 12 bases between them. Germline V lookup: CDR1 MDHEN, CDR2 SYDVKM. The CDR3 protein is CASSLGGVGTEAFF. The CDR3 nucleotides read TGTGCCAGCAGTTTAGGGGGTGTGGGTACTGAAGCTTTCTTT.

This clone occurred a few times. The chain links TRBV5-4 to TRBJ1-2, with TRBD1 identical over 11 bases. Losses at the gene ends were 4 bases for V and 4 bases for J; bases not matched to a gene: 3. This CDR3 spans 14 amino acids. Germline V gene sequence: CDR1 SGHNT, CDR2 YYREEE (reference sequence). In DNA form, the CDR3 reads TGTGCCAGCAGCGAGGGACAGGGGGGCTATGGCTACACCTTC. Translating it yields CASSEGQGGYGYTF.

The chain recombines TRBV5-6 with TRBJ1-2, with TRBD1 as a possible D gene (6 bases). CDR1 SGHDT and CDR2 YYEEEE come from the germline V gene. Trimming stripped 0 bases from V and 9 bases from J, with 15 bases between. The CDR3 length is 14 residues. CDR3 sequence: CASSLGQGLIRYTF. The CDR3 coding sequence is TGTGCCAGCAGCTTGGGGCAGGGGCTGATACGCTACACCTTC.

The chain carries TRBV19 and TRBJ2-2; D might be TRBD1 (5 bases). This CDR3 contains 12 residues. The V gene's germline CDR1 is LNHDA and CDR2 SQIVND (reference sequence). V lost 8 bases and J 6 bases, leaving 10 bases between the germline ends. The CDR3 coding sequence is TGTGCCAGTGGGTGGGGCCCCGGGGAGCTGTTTTTT. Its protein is CASGWGPGELFF.

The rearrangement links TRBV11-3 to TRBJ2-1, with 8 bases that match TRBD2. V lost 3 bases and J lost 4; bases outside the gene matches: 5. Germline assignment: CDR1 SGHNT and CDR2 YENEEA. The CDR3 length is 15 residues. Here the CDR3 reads CASSFRSGSYNEQFF. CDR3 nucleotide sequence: TGTGCCAGCAGCTTCAGAAGCGGGAGTTACAATGAGCAGTTCTTC.

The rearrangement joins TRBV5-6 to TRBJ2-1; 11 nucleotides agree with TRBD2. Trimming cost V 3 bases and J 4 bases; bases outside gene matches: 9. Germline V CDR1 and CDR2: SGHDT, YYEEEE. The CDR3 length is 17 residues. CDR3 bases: TGTGCCAGCAGCTATACCACGGGACTAGCGGTATACAATGAGCAGTTCTTC. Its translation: CASSYTTGLAVYNEQFF.

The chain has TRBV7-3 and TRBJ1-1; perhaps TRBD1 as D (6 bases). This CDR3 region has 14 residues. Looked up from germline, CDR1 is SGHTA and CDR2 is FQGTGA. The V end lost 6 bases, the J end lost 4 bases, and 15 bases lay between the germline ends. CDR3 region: CASSPAGVGTEAFF. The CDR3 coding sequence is TGTGCCAGCAGTCCGGCAGGGGTAGGCACTGAAGCTTTCTTT.

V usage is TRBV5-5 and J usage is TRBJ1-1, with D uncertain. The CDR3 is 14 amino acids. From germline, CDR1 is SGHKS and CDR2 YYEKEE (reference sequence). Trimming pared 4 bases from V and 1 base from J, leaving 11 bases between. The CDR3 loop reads CASSRVRGNTEAFF. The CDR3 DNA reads TGTGCCAGCAGCCGGGTGCGGGGGAACACTGAAGCTTTCTTT. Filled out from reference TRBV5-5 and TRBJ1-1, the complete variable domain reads DAGVTQSPTHLIKTRGQQVTLRCSPISGHKSVSWYQQVLGQGPQFIFQYYEKEERGRGNFPDRFSARQFPNYSSELNVNALLLGDSALYLCASSRVRGNTEAFFGQGTRLTVV.

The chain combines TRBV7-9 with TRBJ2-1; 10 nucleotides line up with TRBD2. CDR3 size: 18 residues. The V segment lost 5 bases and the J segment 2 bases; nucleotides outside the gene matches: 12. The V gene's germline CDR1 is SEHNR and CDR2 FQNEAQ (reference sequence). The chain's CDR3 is CASSPAGLAGATYNEQFF. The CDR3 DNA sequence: TGTGCCAGCAGCCCCGCGGGGCTAGCGGGGGCGACCTACAATGAGCAGTTCTTC.

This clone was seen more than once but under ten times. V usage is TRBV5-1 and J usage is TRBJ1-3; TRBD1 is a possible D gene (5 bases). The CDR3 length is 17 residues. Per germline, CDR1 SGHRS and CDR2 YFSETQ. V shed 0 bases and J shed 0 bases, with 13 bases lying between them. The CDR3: CASSLVQALDSGNTIYF. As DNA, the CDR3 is TGCGCCAGCAGCTTGGTACAGGCACTGGACTCTGGAAACACCATATATTTT.

The CDR3 nucleotides are TGTGCCAGCAGTGAGGTAATGGCCAGTTGGCAGTACTTC. Translated, it gives CASSEVMASWQYF. V gene TRBV2 combines with J gene TRBJ2-7, with D uncertain. This CDR3 spans 13 amino acids. Trimming cost V 3 bases and J 9 bases, with 15 bases left between them. Germline V gene data show CDR1 as SNHLY and CDR2 as FYNNEI.

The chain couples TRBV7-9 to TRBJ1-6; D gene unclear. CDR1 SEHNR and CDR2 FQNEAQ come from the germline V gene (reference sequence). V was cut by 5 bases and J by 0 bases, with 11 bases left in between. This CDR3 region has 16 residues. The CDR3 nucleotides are TGTGCCAGCAGCACAGCGATTAGCTCCTATAATTCACCCCTCCACTTT. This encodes CASSTAISSYNSPLHF.

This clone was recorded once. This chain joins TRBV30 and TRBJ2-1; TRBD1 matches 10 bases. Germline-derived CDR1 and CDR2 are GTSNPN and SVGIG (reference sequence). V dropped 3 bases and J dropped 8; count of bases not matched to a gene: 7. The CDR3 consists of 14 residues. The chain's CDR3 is CAWSRDRGLDEQFF. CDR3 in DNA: TGTGCCTGGAGCCGGGACAGGGGATTGGATGAGCAGTTCTTC.

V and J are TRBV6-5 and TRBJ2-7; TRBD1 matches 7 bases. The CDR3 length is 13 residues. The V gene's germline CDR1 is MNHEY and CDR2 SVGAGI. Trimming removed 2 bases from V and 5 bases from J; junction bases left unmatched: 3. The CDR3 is CASSYQGVNEQYF. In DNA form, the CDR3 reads TGTGCCAGCAGTTACCAGGGGGTGAACGAGCAGTACTTC.

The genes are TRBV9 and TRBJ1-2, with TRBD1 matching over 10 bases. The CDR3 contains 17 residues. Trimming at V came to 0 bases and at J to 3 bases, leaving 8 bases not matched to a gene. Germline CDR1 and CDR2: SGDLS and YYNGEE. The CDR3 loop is CASSVEDRGWKDYGYTF. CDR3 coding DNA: TGTGCCAGCAGCGTAGAGGACAGGGGGTGGAAAGACTATGGCTACACCTTC. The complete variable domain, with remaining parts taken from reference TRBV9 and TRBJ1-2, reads DSGVTQTPKHLITATGQRVTLRCSPRSGDLSVYWYQQSLDQGLQFLIQYYNGEERAKGNILERFSAQQFPDLHSELNLSSLELGDSALYFCASSVEDRGWKDYGYTFGSGTRLTVV.

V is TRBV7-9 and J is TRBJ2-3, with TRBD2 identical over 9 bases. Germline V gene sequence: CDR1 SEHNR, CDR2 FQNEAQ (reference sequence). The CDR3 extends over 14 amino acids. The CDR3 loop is CAAGASGNTDTQYF. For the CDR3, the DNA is TGTGCGGCCGGGGCTAGCGGGAATACAGATACGCAGTATTTT.

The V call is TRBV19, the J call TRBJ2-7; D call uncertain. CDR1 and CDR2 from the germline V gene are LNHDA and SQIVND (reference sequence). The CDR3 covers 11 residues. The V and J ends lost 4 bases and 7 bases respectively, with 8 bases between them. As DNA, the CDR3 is TGTGCCAGTAGTAGTTTCCAAGAGCAGTACTTC. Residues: CASSSFQEQYF.

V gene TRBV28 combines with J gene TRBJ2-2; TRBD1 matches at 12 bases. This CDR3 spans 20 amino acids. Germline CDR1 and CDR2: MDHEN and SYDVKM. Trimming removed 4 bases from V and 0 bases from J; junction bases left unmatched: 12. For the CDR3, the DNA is TGTGCCAGCAGTTCCCTCCGGGACAGGGGGCATCCAGCGAACACCGGGGAGCTGTTTTTT. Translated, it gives CASSSLRDRGHPANTGELFF.